This T cell receptor beta chain was identified in a study of blood T cell repertoires in COVID-19. CDR1 and CDR2 from the germline V gene are SGHRS and YFSETQ. V lost 1 base and J lost 1, with 11 bases in between. The length of the CDR3 is 16 residues. Under the authors' procedure: Amplification from reference gene primers served as the basis for estimated nucleated cell counts. TCRdb keeps only in-frame clones here, not all; method: immunoSEQ multiplex PCR. V, J and clone size are taken as reported in that table, and D and trimming were inferred from the DNA itself. The sample yields 300,000 to 350,000 clones, roughly 89% seen once. Each recovered donor of Cohort 3 presented with two negative PCRs, clearance, or symptom resolution.

This sequence originates from a young woman who had recovered from COVID-19. The rearrangement joins TRBV5-1 to TRBJ2-2; a weak D match, TRBD1 (5 bases). Material: PBMCs or T cells enriched from blood (not recorded which). As DNA, the CDR3 is TGCGCCAGCAGCTTGTATCAGGGTGGGAACACCGGGGAGCTGTTTTTT. Residues: CASSLYQGGNTGELFF.